This TCR beta chain is drawn from a study of cytomegalovirus exposure and HLA in healthy donors. In the case of this clone: Its specificity is unknown.

Study-wide findings and caveats: Later on, analysis showed that most CMV-associated TCR beta chains appeared to be HLA-restricted. The likely explanation for a cluster of highly shared sequence variants was sequencing artifact. A later analysis reportedly identified an Asian-associated ancestry cluster as carrying fewer N-insertions than the 666-donor mean. 87-base-pair reads could not separate some V segments, including TRBV6-2 and TRBV6-3.

V dropped 6 bases and J dropped 6; count of bases not matched to a gene: 6. Germline values: CDR1 ENHRY, CDR2 SYGVKD. CDR3 length: 13 residues. The PCR contained 60 Vbeta and 13 Jbeta primers. Sequenced by immunoSEQ multiplex PCR; TCRdb stores in-frame clones only, minus some. The table lists roughly 100,000 clones. Material for sequencing was PBMCs. The receptor was isolated from a man aged 40-50 years in good health and CMV-seronegative. This chain uses TRBV10-3 with TRBJ2-7, with 9 bases matching TRBD1. The chain's CDR3 is CAISRGQGGEQYF. The CDR3 DNA reads TGTGCCATCAGCAGGGGACAGGGCGGCGAGCAGTACTTC.